This entry lists 19 T cell receptor beta chains sequenced from one sample in a study of CD8 T cells in ankylosing spondylitis. One entry per CDR3 protein results from TCRdb running MiXCR on the 5' RACE reads. This sample has a few hundred thousand distinct CDR3 sequences, with approximately 24% found just once. The sample consisted of blood, either unsorted or a sorted T cell fraction (not recorded which). The receptors shown here come from a male donor with ankylosing spondylitis or in good health (not recorded which).

V and J are TRBV29-1 and TRBJ2-7; 7 bases align to TRBD2. The CDR3 covers 14 residues. The junction had 8 bases not matched to a gene; V was cut back by 5 bases and J by 1 base. Germline values: CDR1 SQVTM, CDR2 ANQGSEA. In DNA, the CDR3 is TGCAGCGTTTATTGGGGGGGGAGGTCCTACGAGCAGTACTTC. The encoded protein is CSVYWGGRSYEQYF.

This clonotype was observed a few times. The chain uses TRBV5-6 and TRBJ2-6, with 7 bases identical to TRBD2. The CDR3 runs to 16 residues. The V gene end was trimmed by 4 bases and the J gene end by 4 bases; junction bases not matched to a gene: 8. Per germline, CDR1 SGHDT and CDR2 YYEEEE. This CDR3 reads CASSLGRASGANVLTF. CDR3 coding DNA: TGTGCCAGCAGCCTGGGGAGGGCATCGGGGGCCAACGTCCTGACTTTC.

This clonotype appeared many times. The J gene is TRBJ2-3, the V gene TRBV2, with a possible D match to TRBD1 (6 bases). Germline-derived CDR1 and CDR2 are SNHLY and FYNNEI. V lost 7 bases to trimming and J lost 3 bases, with 17 bases between them. There are 15 residues in the CDR3. The CDR3 nucleotides are TGTGCCAGCAACGAGTTCAGGGGCGCGACAGATACGCAGTATTTT. It specifies CASNEFRGATDTQYF.

This chain joins TRBV10-3 and TRBJ2-2; D gene uncertain. Germline CDR1 and CDR2: ENHRY and SYGVKD. Trimming shortened V by 0 bases and J by 7 bases, and 9 bases separated the two germline ends. The CDR3 spans 14 residues. This CDR3 reads CAISESLGVGELFF. The CDR3 coding sequence is TGTGCCATCAGTGAGTCCCTAGGCGTCGGGGAGCTGTTTTTT.

Here the CDR3 reads CSARRDRVYGYTF. CDR3 DNA sequence: TGCAGTGCTAGGCGGGACAGGGTCTATGGCTACACCTTC. The chain uses TRBV20-1 and TRBJ1-2; 9 bases map to TRBD1. The CDR3 runs to 13 residues. The germline V gene has CDR1 DFQATT and CDR2 SNEGSKA (reference sequence). V lost 3 bases, J lost 4 bases, and 3 bases stayed unmatched.

This chain joins TRBV7-3 and TRBJ1-1, with 8 bases fitting TRBD1. Germline V lookup: CDR1 SGHTA, CDR2 FQGTGA. The CDR3 contains 13 residues. Germline trimming cut 6 bases from V and 4 bases from J; bases unmatched to any gene: 4. This CDR3 reads CASSPTGGTEAFF. The CDR3 DNA reads TGTGCCAGCAGTCCTACAGGGGGCACTGAAGCTTTCTTT.

At least ten counts were recorded for this clonotype. CDR3 region: CASSLEGTYEQYF. CDR3 DNA sequence: TGTGCCAGCAGTTTAGAGGGGACCTACGAGCAGTACTTC. The gene calls are TRBV12-3 or TRBV12-4 and TRBJ2-7; the D gene is possibly TRBD1 (5 bases). Trimming removed 1 base from V and 2 bases from J, with 6 bases in between. The CDR3 sequence is 13 residues long.

This clonotype showed up many times. The chain employs TRBV12-3 or TRBV12-4 and TRBJ2-1; possible D gene TRBD1, 6 bases. The CDR3 spans 15 residues. V lost 2 bases to trimming and J lost 2 bases, with 10 bases between them. The CDR3 nucleotides are TGTGCCAGCAGTTTAAACAGGGTGGCCTACAATGAGCAGTTCTTC. Translating gives CASSLNRVAYNEQFF.

This clonotype was found many times. The chain joins TRBV3-1 to TRBJ1-2, with 7 bases aligning to TRBD1. The CDR3 totals 15 residues. V lost 1 base, J lost 5 bases, and 7 bases stayed unmatched. Germline lookup yields CDR1 LGHDT and CDR2 YNNKEL (reference sequence). In nucleotides, the CDR3 is TGTGCCAGCAGCCAAGGGACAGGAGGATTGTATGGCTACACCTTC. Its translation: CASSQGTGGLYGYTF.

The table lists this clonotype with a few counts. This rearrangement joins TRBV20-1 to TRBJ1-6; D gene ambiguous. V lost 5 bases, J lost 3 bases, and 14 bases lay in between. Per germline, CDR1 DFQATT and CDR2 SNEGSKA (reference sequence). This CDR3 comprises 15 residues. CDR3 region: CSAGGFGDYNSPLHF. The CDR3 bases are TGCAGTGCTGGAGGGTTCGGTGACTATAATTCACCCCTCCACTTT.

This clonotype was seen repeatedly, ten times or more. The gene calls are TRBV7-3 and TRBJ2-2; D gene unclear. Germline V gene sequence: CDR1 SGHTA, CDR2 FQGTGA. The CDR3 runs to 14 residues. Deletions cut 2 bases from V and 5 bases from J, with 9 bases between. DNA for the CDR3: TGTGCCAGCAGCTTAGGCCTGGGGACCGGGGAGCTGTTTTTT. It codes for CASSLGLGTGELFF.

This clonotype has at least ten counts. CDR3 nucleotide sequence: TGTGCCAGCAGTGTGCGGGATACGCAGTATTTT. Its translation: CASSVRDTQYF. The V call is TRBV6-5, the J call TRBJ2-3; D gene uncertain. The CDR3 contains 11 residues. The germline gives CDR1 MNHEY, CDR2 SVGAGI. V dropped 5 bases and J dropped 6 bases, with 6 bases sitting between them.

The J gene is TRBJ2-3, the V gene TRBV5-6; D ambiguous. Between the trimmed V and J ends, which lost 2 bases and 6 bases, there was a span of 7 bases. CDR3 length: 12 amino acids. The V gene's germline CDR1 is SGHDT and CDR2 YYEEEE. For the CDR3, the DNA is TGTGCCAGCAGCTTACCCGTGGATACGCAGTATTTT. This encodes CASSLPVDTQYF.

In this sample, this clonotype turned up many times. CDR3 coding DNA: TGCGCCAGCAGCTCAGCCGGGACTAGCGGGGCGGGGAATGAGCAGTTCTTC. Translation: CASSSAGTSGAGNEQFF. The V and J genes are TRBV5-1 and TRBJ2-1; 13 bases agree with TRBD2. V lost 3 bases, J lost 7 bases, and 10 bases stayed unmatched. The CDR3 covers 17 residues. The germline V gene encodes CDR1 SGHRS and CDR2 YFSETQ.

Comment on this clonotype: This clone may be a read error of a much larger clone one base away. This chain joins TRBV12-3 or TRBV12-4 and TRBJ2-7; 8 nucleotides agree with TRBD2. This CDR3 has 17 amino acids. CDR3 in DNA: TGTGCCCGCAGTTTTCGGCGTACTGGCGGGGGGACCTACGAGCAGTACTTC. It is translated as CARSFRRTGGGTYEQYF.

This clonotype was recorded at least ten times. The chain links TRBV20-1 to TRBJ2-3, with D possibly TRBD2 on 5 matching bases. The CDR3 contains 13 residues. Trimming pared 4 bases from V and 4 bases from J, leaving 12 bases between. Per the germline V gene, CDR1 is DFQATT and CDR2 is SNEGSKA (reference sequence). CDR3 sequence: CSAMRGNADTQYF. As DNA, the CDR3 is TGCAGTGCTATGAGAGGGAACGCAGATACGCAGTATTTT.

This chain joins TRBV18 and TRBJ1-6, with D possibly matching TRBD1 (5 bases). V lost 5 bases and J 8 bases, leaving 10 bases between the germline ends. The germline CDR1 and CDR2 sequences are KGHSH and LQKENI. CDR3 size: 13 residues. This CDR3 is CASSGRDDSPLHF. The CDR3 region has the DNA TGTGCCAGCTCAGGCAGGGATGATTCACCCCTCCACTTT.

This chain uses TRBV12-3 or TRBV12-4 with TRBJ2-5; unclear D gene. This CDR3 region has 13 residues. Trimming stripped 6 bases from V and 4 bases from J, with 12 bases between. CDR3: CASSSYWGETQYF. In nucleotides, the CDR3 is TGTGCCAGCAGCTCTTATTGGGGAGAGACCCAGTACTTC.

This clonotype was counted at least ten times. The chain employs TRBV20-1 and TRBJ2-7; D gene uncertain. V dropped 6 bases and J dropped 2 bases, with 11 bases sitting between them. Germline V lookup: CDR1 DFQATT, CDR2 SNEGSKA (reference sequence). This CDR3 is built from 12 residues. This CDR3 is CSAQISPYEQYF. In nucleotides, the CDR3 is TGCAGTGCCCAAATCTCACCCTACGAGCAGTACTTC.